This note documents a single TCR beta chain sequence. The specificity of this receptor is unknown. The input lacks base qualities; no much larger clone sits a single base away. The entry originates in a study of beta chain features in type 1 diabetes (dated by TCRdb to the late 2010s). Looking at the study overall: Mean age, gender distribution, total cell number and subset yield did not differ between patients and healthy donors. Naive and central memory subsets were obtained from all 30 or so donors, but regulatory and stem cell-like memory subsets were isolated from only 8 patients and roughly 8 healthy donors. A total of under 140,000,000 sorted cells were examined across all samples, and the number of cells per subset was strongly correlated with RNA yield. The study compared TCRB repertoires of sorted circulating CD4+ T cell subsets between recently diagnosed type 1 diabetes patients and matched healthy donors.

The High Capacity cDNA Reverse Transcription Kit was used to reverse transcribe all of the isolated RNA, meaning that expressed TCRB transcripts were what got sequenced. Naive, central memory and regulatory T cell samples underwent deep immunoSEQ sequencing, averaging about 3.3 million total reads per sample. Sorted cells were lysed in RLT buffer and RNA was extracted with DNase-treated RNeasy Micro or Mini kits, depending on cell number. To prevent cross-contamination, every cell subset was processed on its own, while patient and healthy donor samples were processed together. The immunoSEQ multiplex PCR was used to amplify TCRB sequences from cDNA, generating 87-bp fragments that spanned the CDR3 region. The amplicons were sequenced using the Illumina HiSeq platform. The paper's data handling went like this. PCR bias was corrected computationally using synthetic template baselines, and reads within Hamming distance 2 were collapsed, with unmergeable singletons discarded. By aligning reads against IMGT, V, D and J genes, CDR3 length, and insertions or deletions at six rearrangement sites were assigned. Within each subset, clonotype counts were normalized to sorted cell number, after which true diversity and Gini coefficients were computed with the tcR R package. Repertoire sharing was quantified using the overlap coefficient calculated on TCRB nucleotide sequences. Out-of-frame TCRB sequences from naive cells were analyzed as a proxy for the pre-selection repertoire. TCRdb mirrors the immuneACCESS table, restricted to in-frame sequences. Some clones are absent from its copies; in checked studies, under half trace to an unresolved V gene, and the reason for the others is unknown. V and J calls and clone size come straight from that table; D and trimming were deduced from the DNA. A total of about 620,000 clones appear in this sample, around 16% of them only once. The ten top clones hold approximately 0.099% of the sample.

The CDR1 and CDR2 encoded by the germline V gene (reference sequence) are PRHDT and FYEKMQ. Relative to germline, V is 5 bases shorter and J is 5 bases shorter, with 7 bases between their ends. The CDR3 goes from the cysteine to the phenylalanine over 11 residues. The entry retains the CDR3 DNA only, 33 bases that are in frame from base 1. Each donor gave one peripheral blood draw, averaging around 120 mL, which was collected into heparinised tubes. Naive, central memory, regulatory and stem cell-like memory CD4+ T cells were sorted on a BD FACSAria II using a panel including CD45RO, CCR7, CD25, CD127, CD95 and CD27. Every sorted population had a purity above 95%. PBMCs were separated immediately by Lymphoprep density gradient centrifugation and were stained directly, without being cultured. So that batch effects would be minimized, each experiment stained and sorted samples in pairs, pairing one healthy donor with one patient.

The research as a whole found: At VDJ recombination sites, type 1 diabetes patients had fewer insertions and more deleted nucleotides, which implies abnormalities in thymic rearrangement. Sequencing cDNA rather than genomic DNA could over-represent highly expressing activated cells, although activation and CD3 levels did not differ between groups. Shorter templates might be favored by PCR, yet because patient and control samples were amplified and corrected together, any such skew would affect both groups equally. Naive, central memory and regulatory TCRB repertoires appeared to be more alike among patients than among healthy donors. Type 1 diabetes patients showed a moderate but significant shortening of TCRB CDR3 length in all four CD4+ subsets. Because the HLA sub-analyses included only small numbers of individuals, any influence of HLA type on TCRB rearrangement was left unresolved.

The sample comprised naive CD4+ T cells from blood. The intended sense of this specimen's cell subset or site label: true naive CD4+ T cells. Recombination linked TRBV13 to TRBJ2-7; a tentative D call is TRBD1 (5 bases match). The TCR sequence derives from a man in his late teens or twenties in good health. The nucleotides are TGTGCCAGCAGCGACAGAGACGAGCAGTACTTC. Translated, this gives CASSDRDEQYF.